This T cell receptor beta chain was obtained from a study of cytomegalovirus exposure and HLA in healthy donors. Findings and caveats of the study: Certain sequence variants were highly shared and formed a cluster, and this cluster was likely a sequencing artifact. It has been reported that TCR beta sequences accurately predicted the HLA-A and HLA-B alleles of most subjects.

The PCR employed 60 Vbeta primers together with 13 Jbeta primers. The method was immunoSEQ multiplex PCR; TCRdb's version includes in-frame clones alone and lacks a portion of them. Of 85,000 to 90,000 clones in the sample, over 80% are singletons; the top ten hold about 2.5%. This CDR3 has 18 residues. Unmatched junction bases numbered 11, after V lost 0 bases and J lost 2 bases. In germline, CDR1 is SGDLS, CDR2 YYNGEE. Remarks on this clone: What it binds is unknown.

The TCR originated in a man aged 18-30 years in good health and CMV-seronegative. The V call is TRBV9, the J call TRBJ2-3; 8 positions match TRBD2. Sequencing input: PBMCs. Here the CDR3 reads CASSVEIGGRTYTDTQYF. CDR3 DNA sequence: TGTGCCAGCAGCGTAGAAATCGGCGGGAGGACTTACACAGATACGCAGTATTTT.